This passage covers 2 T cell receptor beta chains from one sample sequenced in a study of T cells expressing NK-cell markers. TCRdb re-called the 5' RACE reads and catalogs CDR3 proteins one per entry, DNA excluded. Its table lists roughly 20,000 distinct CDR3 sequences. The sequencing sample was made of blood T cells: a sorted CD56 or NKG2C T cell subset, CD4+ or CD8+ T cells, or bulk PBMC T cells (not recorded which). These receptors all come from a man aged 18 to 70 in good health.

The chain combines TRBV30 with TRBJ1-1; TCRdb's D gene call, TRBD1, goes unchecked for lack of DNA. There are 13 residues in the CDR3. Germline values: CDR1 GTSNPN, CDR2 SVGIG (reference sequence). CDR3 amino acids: CACTTGFYTEAFF. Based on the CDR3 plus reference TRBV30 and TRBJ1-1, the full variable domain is SQTIHQWPATLVQPVGSPLSLECTVEGTSNPNLYWYRQAAGRGLQLLFYSVGIGQISSEVPQNLSASRPQDRQFILSSKKLLLSDSGFYLCACTTGFYTEAFFGQGTRLTVV.

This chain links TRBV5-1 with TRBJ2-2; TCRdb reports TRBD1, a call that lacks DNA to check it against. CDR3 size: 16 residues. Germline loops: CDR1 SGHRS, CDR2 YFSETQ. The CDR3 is CASSLGAARNTGELFF.